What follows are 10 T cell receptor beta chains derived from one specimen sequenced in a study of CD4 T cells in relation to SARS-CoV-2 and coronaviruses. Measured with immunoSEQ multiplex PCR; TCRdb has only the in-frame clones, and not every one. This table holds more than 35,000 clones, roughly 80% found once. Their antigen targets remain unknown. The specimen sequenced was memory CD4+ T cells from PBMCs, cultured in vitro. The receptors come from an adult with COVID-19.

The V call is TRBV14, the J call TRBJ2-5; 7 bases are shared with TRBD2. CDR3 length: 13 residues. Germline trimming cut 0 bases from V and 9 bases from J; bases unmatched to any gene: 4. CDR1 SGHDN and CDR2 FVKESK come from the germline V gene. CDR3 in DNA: TGTGCCAGCAGCCAAGATGCTCGGGGGGCCCAGTACTTC. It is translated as CASSQDARGAQYF.

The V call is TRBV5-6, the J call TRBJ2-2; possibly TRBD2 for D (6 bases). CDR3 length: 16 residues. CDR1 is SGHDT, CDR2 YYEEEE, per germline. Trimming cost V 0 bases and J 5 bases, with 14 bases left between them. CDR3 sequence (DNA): TGTGCCAGCAGCTTGGCCCTGGGGGGAAGGACCGGGGAGCTGTTTTTT. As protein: CASSLALGGRTGELFF. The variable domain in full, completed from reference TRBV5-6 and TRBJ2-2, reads DAGVTQSPTHLIKTRGQQVTLRCSPKSGHDTVSWYQQALGQGPQFIFQYYEEEERQRGNFPDRFSGHQFPNYSSELNVNALLLGDSALYLCASSLALGGRTGELFFGEGSRLTVL.

CDR3 sequence reads: CASSPLGGYEQYF. CDR3 DNA sequence: TGTGCCAGCAGCCCGCTAGGGGGTTACGAGCAGTACTTC. The chain carries TRBV3-1 (or the pseudogene TRBV3-2) and TRBJ2-7, with D maybe TRBD1 (6 bases). The CDR3 has 13 amino acids. CDR1 LGHDT and CDR2 YNNKEL come from the germline V gene (reference sequence). Trimming left V 4 bases short and J 4 bases short, with 11 bases between.

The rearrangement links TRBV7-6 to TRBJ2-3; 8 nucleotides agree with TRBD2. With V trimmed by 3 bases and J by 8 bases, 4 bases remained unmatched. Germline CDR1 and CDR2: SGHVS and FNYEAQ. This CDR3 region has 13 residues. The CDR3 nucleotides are TGTGCCAGCAGCTTGACTAGCGCTGGTACGCAGTATTTT. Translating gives CASSLTSAGTQYF.

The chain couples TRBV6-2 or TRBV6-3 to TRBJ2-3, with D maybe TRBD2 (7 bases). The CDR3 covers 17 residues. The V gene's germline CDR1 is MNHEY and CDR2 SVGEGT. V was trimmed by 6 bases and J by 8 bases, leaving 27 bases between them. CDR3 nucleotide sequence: TGTGCCAGCAGCCCTGCCCCCTGGGGGGGCAGGGCGAGTACGCAGTATTTT. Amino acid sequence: CASSPAPWGGRASTQYF.

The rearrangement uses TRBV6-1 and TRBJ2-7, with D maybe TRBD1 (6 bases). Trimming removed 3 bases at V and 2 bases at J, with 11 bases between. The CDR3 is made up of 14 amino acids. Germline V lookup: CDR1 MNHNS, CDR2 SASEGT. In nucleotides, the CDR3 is TGTGCCAGCAGTGAGACAGGTCCTACCTACGAGCAGTACTTC. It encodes CASSETGPTYEQYF.

Here the CDR3 reads CASSQVGGAREETQYF. The CDR3 bases are TGCGCCAGCAGCCAAGTAGGAGGAGCGAGAGAAGAGACCCAGTACTTC. V usage is TRBV4-1 and J usage is TRBJ2-5; D might be TRBD2 (5 bases). CDR3 size: 16 residues. CDR1 and CDR2 from the germline V gene are MGHRA and YSYEKL. V lost 1 base and J 3 bases, leaving 15 bases between the germline ends.

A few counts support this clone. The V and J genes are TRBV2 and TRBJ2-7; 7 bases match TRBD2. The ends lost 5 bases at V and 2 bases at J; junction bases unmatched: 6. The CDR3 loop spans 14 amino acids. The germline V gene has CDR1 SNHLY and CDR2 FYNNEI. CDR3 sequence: CASSLAGGTYEQYF. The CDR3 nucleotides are TGTGCCAGCAGTTTAGCGGGCGGAACCTACGAGCAGTACTTC.

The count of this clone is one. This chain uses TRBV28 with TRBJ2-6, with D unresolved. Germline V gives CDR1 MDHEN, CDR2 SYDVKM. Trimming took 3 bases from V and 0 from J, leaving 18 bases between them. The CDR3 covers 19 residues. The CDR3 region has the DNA TGTGCCAGCAGTTTCGTAATCGGGCAGCCCCTCTCTGGGGCCAACGTCCTGACTTTC. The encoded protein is CASSFVIGQPLSGANVLTF.

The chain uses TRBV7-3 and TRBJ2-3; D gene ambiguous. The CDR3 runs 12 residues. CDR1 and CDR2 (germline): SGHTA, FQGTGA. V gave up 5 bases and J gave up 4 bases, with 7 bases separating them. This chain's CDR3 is CASSPPSDTQYF. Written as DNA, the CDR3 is TGTGCCAGCAGCCCCCCATCAGATACGCAGTATTTT.